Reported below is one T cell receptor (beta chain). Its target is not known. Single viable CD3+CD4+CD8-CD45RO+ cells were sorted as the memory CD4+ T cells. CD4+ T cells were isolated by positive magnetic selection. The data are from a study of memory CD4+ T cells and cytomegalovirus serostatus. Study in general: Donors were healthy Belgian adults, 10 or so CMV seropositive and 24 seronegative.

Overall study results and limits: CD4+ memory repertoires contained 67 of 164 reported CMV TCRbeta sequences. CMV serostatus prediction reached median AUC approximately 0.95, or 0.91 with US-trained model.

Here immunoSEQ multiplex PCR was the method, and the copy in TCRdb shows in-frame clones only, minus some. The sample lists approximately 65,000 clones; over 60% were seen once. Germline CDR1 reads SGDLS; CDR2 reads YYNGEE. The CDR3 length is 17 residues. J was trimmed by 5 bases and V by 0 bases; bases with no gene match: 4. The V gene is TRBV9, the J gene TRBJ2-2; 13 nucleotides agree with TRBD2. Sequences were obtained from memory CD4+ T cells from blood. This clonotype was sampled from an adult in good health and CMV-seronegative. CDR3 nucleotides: TGTGCCAGCAGCGTAGTGACTAGCGGGGGGAGGACCGGGGAGCTGTTTTTT. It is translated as CASSVVTSGGRTGELFF.